Listed below are T cell receptor beta chains from one sample, sequenced in a study of blood T cells in healthy people across ages. TCRdb reprocessed the 5' RACE reads with MiXCR, giving one entry per CDR3 protein. The sample includes about 1.7 million distinct CDR3 sequences, roughly 28% seen only once; the top ten take 7.7%. The material sequenced was blood. The receptors derive from a woman under 40 in good health. Both conserved end residues are part of each CDR3. The D gene is left open where the match is weak. Not all rows give a size; the values are once, few, many and, for expanded clones, a class.

length,J,D,size,V,CDR3,DNA
15,TRBJ2-7,-,-,TRBV5-1,CASSPEGRGSYEQYF,TGCGCCAGCAGCCCTGAGGGGAGAGGGTCCTACGAGCAGTACTTC
16,TRBJ1-3,-,-,TRBV3-1,CASSLRTRSSGNTIYF,TGTGCCAGCAGCCTCCGGACCCGCTCCTCTGGAAACACCATATATTTT
13,TRBJ1-1,-,-,TRBV6-5,CASSYPSRAEAFF,TGTGCCAGCAGTTACCCCAGCAGGGCTGAAGCTTTCTTT
15,TRBJ1-2,-,-,TRBV20-1,CSARERGGHFYGYTF,TGCAGTGCTAGAGAGAGGGGGGGACACTTCTATGGCTACACCTTC
14,TRBJ2-7,-,-,TRBV5-4,CASSLFDSNYEQYF,TGTGCCAGCAGCTTGTTTGATAGCAACTACGAGCAGTACTTC
15,TRBJ2-7,TRBD2,-,TRBV11-2,CASSRGGVTYNEQYF,TGTGCCAGCAGCCGGGGGGGCGTCACCTACAATGAGCAGTACTTC
13,TRBJ2-1,-,few,TRBV6-5,CASSRRLGGEQFF,TGTGCCAGCAGTCGTAGACTAGGGGGAGAGCAGTTCTTC
14,TRBJ2-7,TRBD1,many,TRBV2,CASSEAGQDYEQYF,TGTGCCAGCAGTGAAGCGGGACAGGACTACGAGCAGTACTTC
16,TRBJ2-5,TRBD1,-,TRBV12-5,CASGPQDRAVEGTQYF,TGTGCTAGTGGTCCCCAGGACAGGGCCGTCGAAGGGACCCAGTACTTC
15,TRBJ2-1,-,many,TRBV3-1,CASSLKRSGYNEQFF,TGTGCCAGCAGCCTCAAACGTAGCGGCTACAATGAGCAGTTCTTC
15,TRBJ2-7,TRBD1,few,TRBV5-1,CASSAGTGVIREQYF,TGCGCCAGCAGCGCCGGGACAGGGGTTATTCGCGAGCAGTACTTC
16,TRBJ2-4,TRBD1,-,TRBV29-1,CSVEVRGRGYKNIQYF,TGCAGCGTTGAGGTTAGGGGCAGGGGGTACAAAAACATTCAGTACTTC
14,TRBJ2-5,-,-,TRBV9,CASSAEGGAETQHF,TGTGCCAGCAGCGCTGAAGGGGGAGCGGAGACCCAGCACTTC
15,TRBJ2-7,TRBD2,-,TRBV18,CASSPLAGVSYEQYF,TGTGCCAGCTCACCACTAGCGGGGGTCTCCTACGAGCAGTACTTC
13,TRBJ2-1,-,-,TRBV29-1,CSVEGEKGGEQFF,TGCAGCGTTGAAGGGGAAAAGGGGGGCGAGCAGTTCTTC
15,TRBJ2-5,-,few,TRBV5-1,CASSFRDPRGETQYF,TGCGCCAGCAGCTTTAGGGACCCTCGGGGGGAGACCCAGTACTTC
15,TRBJ2-7,TRBD1,few,TRBV29-1,CSVARGTGGFNEQYF,TGCAGCGTCGCTAGAGGGACAGGGGGCTTCAACGAGCAGTACTTC
11,TRBJ2-1,-,many,TRBV3-1,CASRHWGEQFF,TGTGCCAGCAGGCATTGGGGGGAGCAGTTCTTC
15,TRBJ1-1,TRBD1,-,TRBV5-1,CASSLESLTGSEAFF,TGCGCCAGCAGCTTGGAATCTTTGACAGGGTCCGAAGCTTTCTTT
14,TRBJ2-1,TRBD2,once,TRBV6-1,CAPTGREPYNEQFF,TGTGCCCCGACGGGGCGGGAGCCCTACAATGAGCAGTTCTTC
16,TRBJ2-7,-,few,TRBV28,CASRGGGGLSSYEQYF,TGTGCCAGCAGGGGTGGGGGGGGCCTTAGCTCCTACGAGCAGTACTTC
15,TRBJ1-2,TRBD1,few,TRBV10-2,CASSGSTGGLGGYTF,TGCGCCAGCAGTGGGTCGACAGGGGGGCTCGGAGGCTACACCTTC
17,TRBJ2-2,TRBD2,few,TRBV6-6,CASSLSGLAGYTGELFF,TGTGCCAGCAGTTTATCGGGACTAGCGGGATACACCGGGGAGCTGTTTTTT
15,TRBJ2-7,TRBD2,-,TRBV4-1,CASSLHSGGTYEQYF,TGCGCCAGCAGCCTCCATAGCGGGGGGACCTACGAGCAGTACTTC
12,TRBJ2-7,-,few,TRBV6-1,CASSEPSDEQYF,TGTGCCAGCAGTGAACCCAGTGACGAGCAGTACTTC
15,TRBJ2-7,TRBD1,-,TRBV5-1,CASSLQDRGRYEQYF,TGCGCCAGCAGCTTGCAAGACAGGGGCCGCTACGAGCAGTACTTC
13,TRBJ2-3,TRBD2,few,TRBV18,CASSHPGGDTQYF,TGTGCCAGCTCTCACCCGGGGGGAGATACGCAGTATTTT
15,TRBJ2-5,-,-,TRBV5-1,CASSLLLQGGETQYF,TGCGCCAGCAGCTTGCTTTTACAGGGTGGAGAGACCCAGTACTTC
15,TRBJ2-3,-,many,TRBV5-1,CASSLERGATDTQYF,TGCGCCAGCAGCTTGGAACGGGGGGCCACAGATACGCAGTATTTT
14,TRBJ2-7,-,many,TRBV2,CASREGNPSYEQYF,TGTGCCAGCAGGGAGGGAAATCCCTCCTACGAGCAGTACTTC
12,TRBJ2-5,-,-,TRBV29-1,CSGGTADNEQYF,TGCAGCGGAGGGACCGCGGACAATGAGCAGTACTTC
15,TRBJ2-7,-,-,TRBV5-6,CASSLAFRESNEQYF,TGTGCCAGCAGCTTGGCCTTCCGGGAGTCAAACGAGCAGTACTTC
13,TRBJ2-7,-,few,TRBV5-5,CASKFAGTYEQYF,TGTGCCAGCAAGTTTGCGGGGACCTACGAGCAGTACTTC
14,TRBJ2-3,-,few,TRBV5-5,CASSFRDPQDTQYF,TGTGCCAGCAGCTTCAGGGACCCTCAAGATACGCAGTATTTT
17,TRBJ2-7,-,-,TRBV7-9,CASSPPLPESSTFEQYF,TGTGCCAGCAGCCCCCCCCTGCCGGAGTCTTCTACTTTCGAGCAGTACTTC
15,TRBJ2-7,TRBD2,few,TRBV12-3/TRBV12-4,CASSLGPGGASEQYF,TGTGCCAGCAGTTTAGGTCCCGGGGGGGCGAGTGAGCAGTACTTC
17,TRBJ2-6,-,few,TRBV28,CASSLDTRSAGANVLTF,TGTGCCAGCAGTTTAGACACCCGGTCGGCAGGGGCCAACGTCCTGACTTTC
13,TRBJ2-1,-,-,TRBV20-1,CSAQAGSYNEQFF,TGCAGTGCCCAGGCGGGGTCCTACAATGAGCAGTTCTTC
13,TRBJ2-7,-,-,TRBV27,CASIDVLGNEQYF,TGTGCCAGCATTGACGTACTGGGGAATGAGCAGTACTTC
16,TRBJ1-4,-,-,TRBV3-1,CASSPSVSATNEKLFF,TGTGCCAGCAGCCCTTCCGTCTCTGCAACTAATGAAAAACTGTTTTTT
13,TRBJ2-5,-,few,TRBV12-3/TRBV12-4,CASRPTTQETQYF,TGTGCCAGCAGACCGACAACACAAGAGACCCAGTACTTC